The 24 T cell receptor beta chains listed next were all sequenced from one sample in a study of blood T cell repertoires in COVID-19. Sequencing used immunoSEQ multiplex PCR; TCRdb keeps in-frame clones, though not all of them. The table lists a few hundred thousand clones, about 80% of them singletons. Sequencing was carried out using peripheral blood. The receptor set was obtained from a man aged 30 to 39 who had recovered from COVID-19.

The V and J genes are TRBV2 and TRBJ2-3, with 9 bases matching TRBD2. Germline CDR1 reads SNHLY; CDR2 reads FYNNEI. This CDR3 contains 16 residues. The ends lost 6 bases at V and 6 bases at J; junction bases unmatched: 13. CDR3 loop: CASRDLAGGPSDTQYF. The CDR3 coding sequence is TGTGCCAGCAGGGACCTCGCGGGGGGGCCCTCGGATACGCAGTATTTT.

This clone was counted between two and nine times. This chain uses TRBV4-1 with TRBJ2-7, with a possible D match to TRBD2 (6 bases). V was cut by 2 bases and J by 0 bases, with 8 bases left in between. CDR3 length: 14 residues. Germline values: CDR1 MGHRA, CDR2 YSYEKL. CDR3 residues: CASSQRDFSYEQYF. The CDR3 DNA is TGCGCCAGCAGCCAAAGGGACTTCTCCTACGAGCAGTACTTC.

The chain is built from TRBV28 and TRBJ2-1; D possibly corresponds to TRBD1 (6 bases). The CDR3 length is 15 residues. Trimming shortened V by 3 bases and J by 9 bases, and 18 bases separated the two germline ends. The germline gives CDR1 MDHEN, CDR2 SYDVKM. CDR3: CASSLNPGARGEQFF. Written as DNA, the CDR3 is TGTGCCAGCAGTTTGAACCCAGGGGCACGGGGTGAGCAGTTCTTC.

The chain employs TRBV6-5 and TRBJ1-4; no firm D call. V lost 2 bases to trimming and J lost 2 bases, with 6 bases between them. Germline assignment: CDR1 MNHEY and CDR2 SVGAGI. This CDR3 comprises 14 residues. The CDR3 reads CASSYVGTNEKLFF. As DNA, the CDR3 is TGTGCCAGCAGTTACGTCGGGACTAATGAAAAACTGTTTTTT.

The gene calls are TRBV7-3 and TRBJ2-5, with D unclear. The CDR3 covers 13 residues. Trimming shortened V by 1 base and J by 7 bases, and 10 bases separated the two germline ends. Germline CDR1 and CDR2: SGHTA and FQGTGA. CDR3 region: CASSLNVLGTQYF. In DNA form, the CDR3 reads TGTGCCAGCAGCTTAAACGTTCTCGGGACCCAGTACTTC.

This chain links TRBV11-2 with TRBJ2-7; D unclear. The V end lost 0 bases, the J end lost 6 bases, and 12 bases lay between the germline ends. The CDR3 runs 14 residues. CDR1 is SGHAT and CDR2 is FQNNGV in the germline V gene. CDR3: CASSLESGYVEQYF. The DNA of the CDR3 is TGTGCCAGCAGCTTAGAATCCGGTTACGTCGAGCAGTACTTC.

The V gene is TRBV19, the J gene TRBJ2-1; TRBD1 matches at 11 bases. The junction had 6 bases not matched to a gene; V was cut back by 3 bases and J by 8 bases. This CDR3 contains 15 residues. Germline CDR1 is LNHDA and CDR2 is SQIVND (reference sequence). CDR3 in DNA: TGTGCCAGTAGTATGCCGGGACAGGGGGTTTATGAGCAGTTCTTC. Residues: CASSMPGQGVYEQFF.

As DNA, the CDR3 is TGTGCCACCAGTGACCCCGGGGGTCCCGGCGCATACTCCAATGAGCAGTTCTTC. It translates to CATSDPGGPGAYSNEQFF. The chain has TRBV24-1 and TRBJ2-1, with D possibly TRBD2 on 6 matching bases. The CDR3 extends over 18 amino acids. Between the trimmed V and J ends, which lost 4 bases and 6 bases, there was a span of 24 bases. Germline loops: CDR1 KGHDR, CDR2 SFDVKD.

The rearrangement joins TRBV6-1 to TRBJ1-2; 9 bases align to TRBD1. The CDR3 has 15 amino acids. Germline V gives CDR1 MNHNS, CDR2 SASEGT. J gave up 5 bases and V 0 bases, and 4 bases lay outside the gene matches. CDR3 loop: CASSEAWTGEYGYTF. The CDR3, as DNA: TGTGCCAGCAGTGAAGCGTGGACAGGGGAGTATGGCTACACCTTC.

The chain couples TRBV7-8 to TRBJ2-5; D ambiguous. This CDR3 is 11 amino acids long. The V end lost 5 bases, the J end lost 3 bases, and 4 bases lay between the germline ends. Germline values: CDR1 SGHVS, CDR2 FQNEAQ. As DNA, the CDR3 is TGTGCCAGCAGCCCTAAAGAGACCCAGTACTTC. Translated, it gives CASSPKETQYF.

The chain links TRBV5-1 to TRBJ2-7, with 10 bases fitting TRBD1. With 3 bases clipped from V and 2 bases from J, the junction kept 8 bases outside the gene matches. Per the germline V gene, CDR1 is SGHRS and CDR2 is YFSETQ. The CDR3 contains 16 residues. As DNA, the CDR3 is TGCGCCAGCAGCTCGACCCGGGACAGGGGCGCCTACGAGCAGTACTTC. Protein: CASSSTRDRGAYEQYF. Together with reference TRBV5-1 and TRBJ2-7, the CDR3 gives the full variable domain: KAGVTQTPRYLIKTRGQQVTLSCSPISGHRSVSWYQQTPGQGLQFLFEYFSETQRNKGNFPGRFSGRQFSNSRSEMNVSTLELGDSALYLCASSSTRDRGAYEQYFGPGTRLTVT.

V gene TRBV19 combines with J gene TRBJ2-7, with 7 bases that match TRBD1. J was trimmed by 4 bases and V by 2 bases; bases with no gene match: 2. Germline assignment: CDR1 LNHDA and CDR2 SQIVND (reference sequence). This CDR3 has 13 residues. The CDR3: CASSINRGYEQYF. The CDR3 DNA is TGTGCCAGTAGTATAAACAGGGGTTACGAGCAGTACTTC.

The V call is TRBV7-2, the J call TRBJ2-3; 10 bases are shared with TRBD2. The length of the CDR3 is 16 residues. J was trimmed by 2 bases and V by 3 bases; bases with no gene match: 5. Germline loops: CDR1 SGHTA, CDR2 FQGNSA. Here the CDR3 DNA reads TGTGCCAGCAGCTTTCGAGCGGGGGGGCCCACAGATACGCAGTATTTT. Translated, it gives CASSFRAGGPTDTQYF.

This sequence joins TRBV6-6 and TRBJ2-5; 9 nucleotides align to TRBD2. Germline trimming cut 2 bases from V and 2 bases from J; bases unmatched to any gene: 3. This CDR3 is 15 amino acids long. CDR1 is MNHNY, CDR2 SVGAGI, per germline (reference sequence). The CDR3 DNA follows: TGTGCCAGCAGTTACGGCGGGGGGGGACAAGAGACCCAGTACTTC. Translated, it gives CASSYGGGGQETQYF.

The chain joins TRBV7-2 to TRBJ2-1, with a tentative D call TRBD2 (6 bases). The CDR3 has 16 amino acids. Germline V CDR1 and CDR2: SGHTA, FQGNSA. With 1 base removed from V and 0 bases from J, the gap between germline ends came to 10 bases. Here the CDR3 DNA reads TGTGCCAGCAGCTTAGTCGGCGGGGTCTCCTACAATGAGCAGTTCTTC. Translated, it gives CASSLVGGVSYNEQFF.

The chain is built from TRBV3-1 (or the pseudogene TRBV3-2) and TRBJ2-3; 8 bases fit TRBD2. This CDR3 comprises 16 residues. Germline V gene sequence: CDR1 LGHDT, CDR2 YNNKEL (reference sequence). J was trimmed by 6 bases and V by 2 bases; bases with no gene match: 10. CDR3 coding DNA: TGTGCCAGCAGCCAATTGGCGCGGGGGGCGGGGGATACGCAGTATTTT. This encodes CASSQLARGAGDTQYF.

The chain combines TRBV6-5 with TRBJ2-5; TRBD2 agrees at 12 bases. CDR3 length equals 15 residues. CDR1 is MNHEY and CDR2 is SVGAGI in the germline V gene. Trimming at V came to 4 bases and at J to 5 bases, leaving 5 bases not matched to a gene. The CDR3 region has the DNA TGTGCCAGCAGTTCTAGCGGGGGGGCGGTTGAGACCCAGTACTTC. Translated, it gives CASSSSGGAVETQYF.

The chain carries TRBV5-1 and TRBJ2-5, with a tentative D call TRBD2 (6 bases). The V and J ends lost 4 bases and 5 bases respectively, with 12 bases between them. Germline V gene data show CDR1 as SGHRS and CDR2 as YFSETQ. The length of the CDR3 is 13 residues. The CDR3 protein is CASSRGLLETQYF. DNA of the CDR3: TGCGCCAGCAGCCGGGGACTGTTGGAGACCCAGTACTTC.

The table lists this clone with a count of one. V is TRBV6-1 and J is TRBJ2-2; the D is unclear. Germline lookup yields CDR1 MNHNS and CDR2 SASEGT. V lost 6 bases and J 4 bases, leaving 9 bases between the germline ends. There are 13 residues in the CDR3. The CDR3, as DNA: TGTGCCAGCAGCTCCTATGCCACCGGGGAGCTGTTTTTT. Residues: CASSSYATGELFF.

This chain joins TRBV3-1 (or the pseudogene TRBV3-2) and TRBJ2-1, with 10 bases matching TRBD2. Trimming removed 8 bases from V and 5 bases from J; junction bases left unmatched: 9. CDR1 is LGHDT, CDR2 YNNKEL, per germline (reference sequence). The length of the CDR3 is 15 residues. CDR3 in amino acids: CASVKGLAENNEQFF. The CDR3 coding sequence is TGTGCCAGCGTGAAAGGACTAGCGGAGAACAATGAGCAGTTCTTC.

The chain combines TRBV11-3 with TRBJ2-2; D might be TRBD1 (5 bases). V was clipped by 5 bases and J by 7 bases, with 14 bases between them. Looked up from germline, CDR1 is SGHNT and CDR2 is YENEEA. The CDR3 has 14 residues. CDR3 nucleotide sequence: TGTGCCAGCAGCAAAGGGGTTGAGGTCGGGGAGCTGTTTTTT. It translates to CASSKGVEVGELFF.

This chain links TRBV11-2 with TRBJ2-5, with D possibly TRBD1 on 6 matching bases. Germline V gene lookup returns CDR1 SGHAT and CDR2 FQNNGV. The CDR3 is 15 amino acids. The V gene lost 3 bases and the J gene lost 0 bases, with 11 bases spanning the gap. The CDR3 bases are TGTGCCAGCAGCTTGGGGGCAGGGGACCAAGAGACCCAGTACTTC. It yields the protein CASSLGAGDQETQYF. Variable domain in full (rest from reference TRBV11-2 and TRBJ2-5): EAGVAQSPRYKIIEKRQSVAFWCNPISGHATLYWYQQILGQGPKLLIQFQNNGVVDDSQLPKDRFSAERLKGVDSTLKIQPAKLEDSAVYLCASSLGAGDQETQYFGPGTRLLVL.

The J gene is TRBJ2-5, the V gene TRBV6-1; tentative D call: TRBD1 (6 bases). CDR3 length: 15 residues. V lost 3 bases and J 2 bases, leaving 13 bases between the germline ends. Per the germline V gene, CDR1 is MNHNS and CDR2 is SASEGT. In nucleotides, the CDR3 is TGTGCCAGCAGTGACATGGCAGGGGATCAAGAGACCCAGTACTTC. This encodes CASSDMAGDQETQYF.

V and J are TRBV4-1 and TRBJ2-1, with 9 positions matching TRBD1. Germline V gene lookup returns CDR1 MGHRA and CDR2 YSYEKL. The trim removed 2 bases at V and 6 bases at J, leaving 8 bases unmatched. The CDR3 consists of 16 residues. The CDR3 nucleotides are TGCGCCAGCAGCCAATACAGGACAGGGGCCTCCAATGAGCAGTTCTTC. Its translation is CASSQYRTGASNEQFF.